Shown below are 21 T cell receptor beta chains from a single sample sequenced in a study of T-cell memory formation after mild COVID-19. MiXCR, applied by TCRdb to the 5' RACE reads, yields one record per CDR3 protein. The data show around 340,000 distinct CDR3 sequences, around 13% seen once. The sample comprised PBMCs or a T cell subset sorted from them (not recorded which). The receptors originated from a man aged 18 to 30 who had mild COVID-19 (a few samples of this study predate the infection). Cell type and time point are not known.

This clonotype was recorded at least ten times. The chain employs TRBV6-2 or TRBV6-3 and TRBJ1-1; D might be TRBD1 (6 bases). Per germline, CDR1 MNHEY and CDR2 SVGEGT. The CDR3 consists of 13 residues. Trimming pared 9 bases from V and 5 bases from J, leaving 16 bases between. The CDR3: CASWDTDGTEAFF. The CDR3 DNA sequence: TGTGCCAGTTGGGACACAGACGGGACTGAAGCTTTCTTT.

The rearrangement links TRBV12-3 or TRBV12-4 to TRBJ1-2; unclear D gene. Trimming left V 6 bases short and J 7 bases short, with 9 bases between. This CDR3 region has 11 residues. The CDR3 spells CASSIMGGYTF. As DNA, the CDR3 is TGTGCCAGCAGCATCATGGGTGGCTACACCTTC.

This clonotype was observed a handful of times. This chain joins TRBV20-1 and TRBJ2-6, with D perhaps TRBD1 (6 bases). The germline gives CDR1 DFQATT, CDR2 SNEGSKA (reference sequence). Trimming removed 3 bases at V and 0 bases at J, with 9 bases between. This CDR3 is 15 amino acids long. CDR3 DNA sequence: TGCAGTGCTAGCCAGGGGTTCTCTGGGGCCAACGTCCTGACTTTC. Residues: CSASQGFSGANVLTF.

This clonotype came up a few times. The rearrangement links TRBV4-3 to TRBJ1-4; D not resolved. This CDR3 contains 14 residues. Trimming cost V 3 bases and J 8 bases, with 13 bases left between them. Germline V gene sequence: CDR1 LGHNA, CDR2 YSLEER. The CDR3 DNA sequence: TGCGCCAGCAGCCATCAATTAGGACCCGAAAAACTGTTTTTT. Residues: CASSHQLGPEKLFF.

This clonotype occurred many times. The rearrangement uses TRBV20-1 and TRBJ1-6, with D tentatively TRBD1 (6 bases). V was cut by 0 bases and J by 7 bases, with 13 bases left in between. From germline, CDR1 is DFQATT and CDR2 SNEGSKA (reference sequence). The CDR3 spans 15 residues. CDR3 DNA sequence: TGCAGTGCTAGAGATCGCCGGACAGTAAATTCACCCCTCCACTTT. Translation gives CSARDRRTVNSPLHF.

This clonotype came up a few times. The chain uses TRBV5-1 and TRBJ1-5, with TRBD1 as a possible D gene (6 bases). CDR3 length: 14 residues. CDR1 and CDR2 from the germline V gene are SGHRS and YFSETQ. V lost 4 bases and J 7 bases, leaving 15 bases between the germline ends. The CDR3 nucleotides read TGCGCCAGCAGCGAGGGGGGTGTCGGCCAGCCCCAGCATTTT. Translation: CASSEGGVGQPQHF.

The chain recombines TRBV3-1 with TRBJ2-7; 7 nucleotides match TRBD2. The germline V gene encodes CDR1 LGHDT and CDR2 YNNKEL (reference sequence). The CDR3 covers 15 residues. With V trimmed by 0 bases and J by 3 bases, 5 bases remained unmatched. The DNA of the CDR3 is TGTGCCAGCAGCCAAGAGCTAGCGGCGGGCTACGAGCAGTACTTC. It specifies CASSQELAAGYEQYF.

This clonotype was seen a few times. The chain recombines TRBV18 with TRBJ2-1, with D tentatively TRBD2 (6 bases). In germline, CDR1 is KGHSH, CDR2 LQKENI. There are 12 residues in the CDR3. Trimming pared 10 bases from V and 10 bases from J, leaving 17 bases between. CDR3 protein: CATAYEGREQFF. CDR3 coding DNA: TGTGCCACCGCGTATGAGGGGAGGGAGCAGTTCTTC. Variable domain in full (rest from reference TRBV18 and TRBJ2-1): NAGVMQNPRHLVRRRGQEARLRCSPMKGHSHVYWYRQLPEEGLKFMVYLQKENIIDESGMPKERFSAEFPKEGPSILRIQQVVRGDSAAYFCATAYEGREQFFGPGTRLTVL.

This clonotype turned up a few times. This chain joins TRBV6-5 and TRBJ2-2, with D perhaps matching TRBD1 or TRBD2 (7 bases each). The CDR3 consists of 16 residues. The germline gives CDR1 MNHEY, CDR2 SVGAGI. With 2 bases removed from V and 6 bases from J, the gap between germline ends came to 16 bases. CDR3 in DNA: TGTGCCAGCAGTTACCAGGGGGGGCGGGTCGCCGGGGAGCTGTTTTTT. Encoded protein: CASSYQGGRVAGELFF.

The genes are TRBV7-9 and TRBJ2-1, with 7 nucleotides matching TRBD1. Per the germline V gene, CDR1 is SEHNR and CDR2 is FQNEAQ (reference sequence). V was pared by 3 bases and J by 9 bases, with 5 bases of the junction left unmatched. This CDR3 comprises 13 residues. In DNA form, the CDR3 reads TGTGCCAGCAGCTTCCGAGGGGGCGGTGAGCAGTTCTTC. This translates into CASSFRGGGEQFF.

This clonotype appeared many times. The V and J genes are TRBV6-5 and TRBJ2-3; 9 positions match TRBD1. The CDR3 extends over 16 amino acids. V shed 5 bases and J 6 bases; nucleotides not matched to a gene: 12. Germline V gene data show CDR1 as MNHEY and CDR2 as SVGAGI. The CDR3 here is CASSPPTGQGTDTQYF. CDR3 sequence (DNA): TGTGCCAGCAGTCCCCCCACGGGACAGGGTACGGATACGCAGTATTTT.

This clonotype was seen a few times. CDR3 amino acids: CSASWRENNEQFF. Here the CDR3 DNA reads TGCAGTGCTAGTTGGCGGGAGAACAATGAGCAGTTCTTC. The V and J genes are TRBV20-1 and TRBJ2-1; 7 bases agree with TRBD2. V lost 3 bases, J lost 5 bases, and 4 bases stayed unmatched. The CDR3 covers 13 residues. The V gene's germline CDR1 is DFQATT and CDR2 SNEGSKA (reference sequence).

There are many counts of this clonotype. V is TRBV28 and J is TRBJ1-6; no definite D call. Germline loops: CDR1 MDHEN, CDR2 SYDVKM. CDR3 length: 13 amino acids. With 7 bases removed from V and 5 bases from J, the gap between germline ends came to 9 bases. CDR3 sequence (DNA): TGTGCCAGCAAGCGTACTGATAATTCACCCCTCCACTTT. This codes for CASKRTDNSPLHF.

The chain employs TRBV28 and TRBJ2-5; 7 positions match TRBD2. Germline CDR1 and CDR2: MDHEN and SYDVKM. CDR3 length: 17 amino acids. Trimming removed 4 bases from V and 7 bases from J; junction bases left unmatched: 18. CDR3 sequence reads: CASSSGLLRTNVGTQYF. CDR3 DNA: TGTGCCAGCAGTTCGGGACTATTACGAACTAACGTTGGGACCCAGTACTTC.

This clonotype was found a few times. This chain uses TRBV7-4 with TRBJ2-7, with D perhaps assigned TRBD1 or TRBD2 (6 bases each). This CDR3 spans 13 amino acids. CDR1 and CDR2 from the germline V gene are SGHVT and SQSDAQ. Trimming took off 6 bases at V and 4 bases at J, with 13 bases between the two ends. This CDR3 is CASSYTGRYEQYV. In DNA, the CDR3 is TGTGCCAGCAGTTATACAGGGAGGTACGAGCAGTACGTC.

V gene TRBV27 combines with J gene TRBJ2-5; the D is unclear. CDR1 and CDR2 (germline): MNHEY, SMNVEV (reference sequence). The length of the CDR3 is 16 residues. V was cut by 1 base and J by 2 bases, with 14 bases left in between. The CDR3, as DNA: TGTGCCAGCAGTTTATACCCGGAAACGATACAAGAGACCCAGTACTTC. Protein product: CASSLYPETIQETQYF.

The genes are TRBV12-3 or TRBV12-4 and TRBJ1-2, with 8 bases aligning to TRBD1. The trim removed 6 bases at V and 8 bases at J, leaving 8 bases unmatched. The CDR3 contains 13 residues. CDR3 residues: CASREAGGEGYTF. The CDR3, as DNA: TGTGCCAGCAGGGAGGCAGGGGGCGAAGGCTACACCTTC.

This clonotype was recorded at least ten times. The chain links TRBV20-1 to TRBJ1-5; 9 positions agree with TRBD1. The CDR3 is made up of 15 amino acids. Germline assignment: CDR1 DFQATT and CDR2 SNEGSKA (reference sequence). After removal of 3 bases from V and 5 bases from J, the junction contained 8 bases not matched to a gene. The CDR3 spells CSARTDRGEDQPQHF. Written as DNA, the CDR3 is TGCAGTGCTAGGACGGACAGGGGAGAGGATCAGCCCCAGCATTTT.

This clonotype was found a few times. V and J are TRBV21-1 and TRBJ2-7; the table's D call TRBD1 went unverified against the DNA. TRBV21-1 is a recognized pseudogene. The CDR3 length is 17 residues. CDR3: CASSGESGTGGYYEQYV. The CDR3, as DNA: TGTGCCAGCAGCGGAGAGTCCGGGACAGGGGGTTACTACGAGCAGTACGTC.

The rearrangement uses TRBV5-4 and TRBJ2-7, with 10 bases that match TRBD1. This CDR3 is built from 13 residues. From germline, CDR1 is SGHNT and CDR2 YYREEE (reference sequence). Germline trimming cut 9 bases from V and 3 bases from J; bases unmatched to any gene: 6. The CDR3 nucleotides read TGTGCCACACAGACAGGGGGCGACTACGAGCAGTACTTC. Protein product: CATQTGGDYEQYF.

The V and J genes are TRBV7-8 and TRBJ2-3, with 8 bases that match TRBD1. Germline V CDR1 and CDR2: SGHVS, FQNEAQ. The CDR3 totals 15 residues. J gave up 6 bases and V 5 bases, and 10 bases lay outside the gene matches. CDR3 DNA sequence: TGTGCCAGCAGCCAACGGACAGGGAGGTTGGATACGCAGTATTTT. Translated: CASSQRTGRLDTQYF. Based on the CDR3 plus reference TRBV7-8 and TRBJ2-3, the full variable domain is GAGVSQSPRYKVAKRGQDVALRCDPISGHVSLFWYQQALGQGPEFLTYFQNEAQLDKSGLPSDRFFAERPEGSVSTLKIQRTQQEDSAVYLCASSQRTGRLDTQYFGPGTRLTVL.